The 8 T cell receptor beta chains below all came from one sample that was sequenced in a study of T cells in Graves' hyperthyroidism and ophthalmopathy. RNA transcripts gave rise to amplified TCR beta CDR3 regions. Primed by the HTBI set, a first-round RT-PCR was run on the TCR CDR3. Using its own MiXCR run on the multiplex PCR reads, TCRdb lists one record per CDR3 protein. The sample includes 650,000 to 850,000 distinct CDR3 sequences, around a sixth seen only once; the top ten take over 15%. Sequenced: blood. These TCRs come from a woman between 50 and 59 years old with Graves' hyperthyroidism that later progressed to Graves' ophthalmopathy.

This clonotype was picked up many times. The V and J genes are TRBV20-1 and TRBJ1-2; D is unresolved. Germline assignment: CDR1 DFQATT and CDR2 SNEGSKA (reference sequence). This CDR3 comprises 11 residues. Trimming cost V 0 bases and J 9 bases, with 8 bases left between them. In DNA form, the CDR3 reads TGCAGTGCTAGAGATGGAATTAGCTACACCTTC. Its protein is CSARDGISYTF.

The chain combines TRBV5-1 with TRBJ2-1; 9 bases fit TRBD1. Per germline, CDR1 SGHRS and CDR2 YFSETQ. V gave up 4 bases and J gave up 8 bases; unmatched junction bases: 10. The CDR3 loop spans 15 amino acids. CDR3 amino acids: CASSVPGQGEDEQFF. CDR3 DNA: TGCGCCAGCAGCGTACCGGGACAGGGTGAAGATGAGCAGTTCTTC.

This clonotype was detected many times. This chain uses TRBV2 with TRBJ2-5; D is possibly TRBD1 (5 bases). This CDR3 has 15 residues. Trimming shortened V by 6 bases and J by 4 bases, and 18 bases separated the two germline ends. Germline CDR1 reads SNHLY; CDR2 reads FYNNEI. The CDR3 coding sequence is TGTGCCAGCAGGAAAGGGGCCGTGGCAAGAGAGACCCAGTACTTC. The encoded protein is CASRKGAVARETQYF.

This clonotype was recorded at least ten times. This sequence joins TRBV7-3 and TRBJ2-3; 8 bases align to TRBD2. Germline lookup yields CDR1 SGHTA and CDR2 FQGTGA. Trimming removed 7 bases from V and 1 base from J; junction bases left unmatched: 4. The CDR3 runs to 14 residues. CDR3 region: CASNRGGRTDTQYF. The CDR3 DNA sequence: TGTGCCAGCAACCGCGGGGGGCGCACAGATACGCAGTATTTT. Supplemented by reference TRBV7-3 and TRBJ2-3, the full variable domain reads GAGVSQTPSNKVTEKGKYVELRCDPISGHTALYWYRQSLGQGPEFLIYFQGTGAADDSGLPNDRFFAVRPEGSVSTLKIQRTERGDSAVYLCASNRGGRTDTQYFGPGTRLTVL.

In this sample, this clonotype turned up many times. The chain is built from TRBV4-1 and TRBJ2-3, with 10 bases fitting TRBD2. Trimming cost V 3 bases and J 2 bases; bases outside gene matches: 8. From germline, CDR1 is MGHRA and CDR2 YSYEKL. The CDR3 has 17 amino acids. The CDR3 nucleotides are TGCGCCAGCAGCCAGACTAGGACTAGCGGATTCACAGATACGCAGTATTTT. Amino acid sequence: CASSQTRTSGFTDTQYF.

The chain has TRBV20-1 and TRBJ2-1; D gene unclear. Between the trimmed V and J ends, which lost 6 bases and 0 bases, there was a span of 9 bases. Germline CDR1 and CDR2: DFQATT and SNEGSKA (reference sequence). The length of the CDR3 is 13 residues. CDR3 coding DNA: TGCAGTGCCCTCGCATCCTCCTACAATGAGCAGTTCTTC. Translated: CSALASSYNEQFF.

This clonotype was seen more than once but under ten times. V is TRBV6-2 or TRBV6-3 and J is TRBJ1-3, with a possible D match to TRBD1 (6 bases). Trimming left V 4 bases short and J 2 bases short, with 15 bases between. Germline lookup yields CDR1 MNHEY and CDR2 SVGEGT. This CDR3 contains 16 residues. CDR3 DNA: TGTGCCAGCAGTTCAAACAGGGCCTTCGCTGGAAACACCATATATTTT. It translates to CASSSNRAFAGNTIYF.

This clonotype was counted at least ten times. This chain uses TRBV3-1 with TRBJ2-3; D is unresolved. V lost 4 bases to trimming and J lost 2 bases, with 16 bases between them. Germline V gene lookup returns CDR1 LGHDT and CDR2 YNNKEL (reference sequence). The CDR3 length is 16 residues. The CDR3 region has the DNA TGTGCCAGCAGCCTTGACGCTTTTGGGGACACAGATACGCAGTATTTT. Its protein product is CASSLDAFGDTDTQYF.